Below, 10 T cell receptor beta chains from the same sample are listed, as sequenced in a study of blood T cell repertoires in COVID-19. Clones were read by immunoSEQ multiplex PCR, and TCRdb kept only the in-frame ones, dropping some. Altogether roughly 120,000 clones are present, about 92% being singletons, with the ten largest covering around 3.8%. Specimen: peripheral blood. Receptors originate from a man aged 50-59 years with active COVID-19.

This chain's CDR3 is CASSVTGAGYNEQFF. CDR3 nucleotides: TGTGCCAGTAGTGTGACAGGGGCCGGCTACAATGAGCAGTTCTTC. V and J are TRBV19 and TRBJ2-1, with 8 bases identical to TRBD1. CDR1 and CDR2 from the germline V gene are LNHDA and SQIVND (reference sequence). The CDR3 has 15 amino acids. After removal of 5 bases from V and 3 bases from J, the junction contained 6 bases not matched to a gene.

The chain uses TRBV3-1 (or the pseudogene TRBV3-2) and TRBJ1-4; a possible D gene is TRBD1 (5 bases). Germline assignment: CDR1 LGHDT and CDR2 YNNKEL (reference sequence). This CDR3 has 16 amino acids. The ends were cut back, 1 base at V and 7 bases at J, with 16 bases in the middle. The CDR3 is CASSQGPGVGAEKLFF. CDR3 DNA: TGTGCCAGCAGCCAAGGGCCCGGCGTAGGGGCTGAAAAACTGTTTTTT.

This clone has a single count. The V gene is TRBV4-1, the J gene TRBJ1-1; 7 nucleotides align to TRBD1. The length of the CDR3 is 16 residues. The germline V gene encodes CDR1 MGHRA and CDR2 YSYEKL. With 4 bases clipped from V and 0 bases from J, the junction kept 8 bases outside the gene matches. This CDR3 is CASSPESGQMNTEAFF. For the CDR3, the DNA is TGCGCCAGCAGCCCCGAGTCGGGACAGATGAACACTGAAGCTTTCTTT.

V and J are TRBV7-2 and TRBJ2-3, with a possible D match to TRBD1 (6 bases). The CDR3 contains 15 residues. Germline V CDR1 and CDR2: SGHTA, FQGNSA. V was cut by 5 bases and J by 0 bases, with 12 bases left in between. DNA of the CDR3: TGTGCCAGCAGCCGTCGGACAGCCAGCACAGATACGCAGTATTTT. Its protein is CASSRRTASTDTQYF.

V and J are TRBV19 and TRBJ1-2; 7 bases are shared with TRBD1. Germline-derived CDR1 and CDR2 are LNHDA and SQIVND (reference sequence). With 7 bases clipped from V and 4 bases from J, the junction kept 6 bases outside the gene matches. The CDR3 covers 13 residues. This chain's CDR3 is CASIDRVSYGYTF. In nucleotides, the CDR3 is TGTGCCAGTATCGACAGGGTGAGCTATGGCTACACCTTC.

V usage is TRBV3-1 (or the pseudogene TRBV3-2) and J usage is TRBJ1-1; TRBD1 aligns across 8 bases. The germline V gene encodes CDR1 LGHDT and CDR2 YNNKEL (reference sequence). Trimming took 4 bases from V and 6 from J; bases not matched to a gene: 4. CDR3 length: 13 residues. For the CDR3, the DNA is TGTGCCAGCAGCCCAGGGGGCTGGGCTGAAGCTTTCTTT. It translates to CASSPGGWAEAFF.

The rearrangement joins TRBV20-1 to TRBJ2-1; 7 bases align to TRBD2. The trim removed 3 bases at V and 5 bases at J, leaving 4 bases unmatched. Germline loops: CDR1 DFQATT, CDR2 SNEGSKA (reference sequence). This CDR3 comprises 13 residues. The CDR3 loop reads CSASGGRDNEQFF. CDR3 sequence (DNA): TGCAGTGCTAGTGGGGGGAGGGACAATGAGCAGTTCTTC.

This chain uses TRBV11-2 with TRBJ2-7; D unresolved. Per the germline V gene, CDR1 is SGHAT and CDR2 is FQNNGV. Trimming removed 4 bases from V and 6 bases from J, with 10 bases in between. The CDR3 covers 12 residues. The CDR3 loop is CASSSSSVEQYF. The CDR3 coding sequence is TGTGCCAGCAGCTCGTCCAGTGTCGAGCAGTACTTC.

The chain uses TRBV15 and TRBJ2-2; TRBD1 is a possible D gene (6 bases). With 5 bases removed from V and 3 bases from J, the gap between germline ends came to 16 bases. CDR1 is LNHNV, CDR2 YYDKDF, per germline (reference sequence). CDR3 size: 16 residues. The CDR3 DNA reads as TGTGCCACCAGCGGAAGCAGGGGTCCCTACACCGGGGAGCTGTTTTTT. It encodes CATSGSRGPYTGELFF.

Of note for this clone: Because the CDR3 is missing its conserved closing phenylalanine or tryptophan, this is likely a read error. The DNA is left out, because the CDR3 cannot be placed on it with certainty; the CDR3 is given as TCRdb lists it. V is TRBV20-1 and J is TRBJ1-1; the DNA was not compared with TRBD1, the D call given in the table. The CDR3 adds up to 8 amino acids, both ends counted. The germline CDR1 and CDR2 sequences are DFQATT and SNEGSKA (reference sequence). Here the CDR3 reads CSARADSG.